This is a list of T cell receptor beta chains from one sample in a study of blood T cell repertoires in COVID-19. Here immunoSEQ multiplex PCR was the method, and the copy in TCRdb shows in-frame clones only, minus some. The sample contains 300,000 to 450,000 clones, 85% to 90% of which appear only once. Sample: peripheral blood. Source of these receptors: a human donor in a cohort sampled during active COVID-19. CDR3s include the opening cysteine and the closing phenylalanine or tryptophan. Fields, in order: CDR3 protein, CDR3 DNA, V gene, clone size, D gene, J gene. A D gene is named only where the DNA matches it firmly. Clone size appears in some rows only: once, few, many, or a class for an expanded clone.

cdr3_aa: CASSPRQGGGELFF
cdr3_nt: TGTGCCAGCAGTCCGAGACAGGGAGGCGGGGAGCTGTTTTTT
v_call: TRBV27
clone_size: few
d_call: -
j_call: TRBJ2-2

cdr3_aa: CASSLTVSTDTQYF
cdr3_nt: TGTGCCAGCAGTTTAACAGTTAGCACAGATACGCAGTATTTT
v_call: TRBV27
clone_size: -
d_call: -
j_call: TRBJ2-3

cdr3_aa: CASSDPAGRGLTPCETQYF
cdr3_nt: TGCGCCAGCAGCGACCCGGCGGGCAGGGGGCTGACGCCTTGCGAGACCCAGTACTTC
v_call: TRBV5-1
clone_size: -
d_call: TRBD1
j_call: TRBJ2-5

cdr3_aa: CASSQGFTGQGATDTQYF
cdr3_nt: TGTGCCAGCAGCCAAGGGTTCACAGGACAGGGGGCAACAGATACGCAGTATTTT
v_call: TRBV4-2
clone_size: -
d_call: TRBD1
j_call: TRBJ2-3

cdr3_aa: CASREPGLTSNQPQHF
cdr3_nt: TGTGCCAGCAGGGAACCGGGACTGACTAGCAATCAGCCCCAGCATTTT
v_call: TRBV5-8
clone_size: -
d_call: -
j_call: TRBJ1-5

cdr3_aa: CATSSSAGTDTQYF
cdr3_nt: TGTGCCACCAGCAGCTCAGCGGGCACAGATACGCAGTATTTT
v_call: TRBV15
clone_size: -
d_call: -
j_call: TRBJ2-3

cdr3_aa: CASRPFSGSGEQYF
cdr3_nt: TGTGCCAGCAGACCGTTTAGCGGGAGTGGCGAGCAGTACTTC
v_call: TRBV28
clone_size: -
d_call: TRBD2
j_call: TRBJ2-7

cdr3_aa: CASSRDREFLLNTGELFF
cdr3_nt: TGCGCCAGCAGTCGGGACAGAGAGTTCCTCTTGAACACCGGGGAGCTGTTTTTT
v_call: TRBV5-1
clone_size: -
d_call: TRBD1
j_call: TRBJ2-2

cdr3_aa: CASSPGTSSTDTQYF
cdr3_nt: TGTGCCAGCTCGCCCGGGACTAGCTCGACAGATACGCAGTATTTT
v_call: TRBV18
clone_size: -
d_call: TRBD2
j_call: TRBJ2-3

cdr3_aa: CASNYGFTDTQYF
cdr3_nt: TGTGCCAGTAACTATGGGTTCACAGATACGCAGTATTTT
v_call: TRBV2
clone_size: -
d_call: -
j_call: TRBJ2-3

cdr3_aa: CASSPGQVTDTQYF
cdr3_nt: TGTGCCAGCAGCCCCGGACAGGTCACAGATACGCAGTATTTT
v_call: TRBV9
clone_size: -
d_call: TRBD1
j_call: TRBJ2-3

cdr3_aa: CASSEWFPDRYNQPQHF
cdr3_nt: TGTGCCAGCAGTGAGTGGTTCCCGGACAGGTACAATCAGCCCCAGCATTTT
v_call: TRBV2
clone_size: -
d_call: TRBD1
j_call: TRBJ1-5

cdr3_aa: CASRWDTDTEAFF
cdr3_nt: TGCGCCAGCCGCTGGGACACGGACACTGAAGCTTTCTTT
v_call: TRBV5-1
clone_size: -
d_call: -
j_call: TRBJ1-1

cdr3_aa: CAWGQGREFGNTIYF
cdr3_nt: TGTGCCTGGGGTCAGGGGAGGGAATTTGGAAACACCATATATTTT
v_call: TRBV30
clone_size: -
d_call: -
j_call: TRBJ1-3

cdr3_aa: CASSLGTSRKMRYEQYF
cdr3_nt: TGTGCCAGCAGTTTGGGGACTAGCCGGAAGATGCGCTACGAGCAGTACTTC
v_call: TRBV28
clone_size: -
d_call: TRBD2
j_call: TRBJ2-7

cdr3_aa: CASSSQSPGLGQETQYF
cdr3_nt: TGTGCCAGCAGTTCCCAAAGCCCGGGACTCGGCCAAGAGACCCAGTACTTC
v_call: TRBV6-7
clone_size: -
d_call: -
j_call: TRBJ2-5

cdr3_aa: CASSFGPAAEAFF
cdr3_nt: TGCGCCAGCAGCTTCGGCCCAGCGGCTGAAGCTTTCTTT
v_call: TRBV4-1
clone_size: -
d_call: -
j_call: TRBJ1-1

cdr3_aa: CASSFMTEPNTGELFF
cdr3_nt: TGTGCCAGCAGCTTCATGACAGAGCCGAACACCGGGGAGCTGTTTTTT
v_call: TRBV9
clone_size: -
d_call: -
j_call: TRBJ2-2

cdr3_aa: CASSPTSGTYNEQFF
cdr3_nt: TGTGCCAGCTCTCCAACTAGCGGAACGTACAATGAGCAGTTCTTC
v_call: TRBV18
clone_size: -
d_call: TRBD2
j_call: TRBJ2-1

cdr3_aa: CASSSRTSGRNEQFF
cdr3_nt: TGTGCCAGCAGCTCGCGGACTAGCGGACGCAATGAGCAGTTCTTC
v_call: TRBV9
clone_size: -
d_call: TRBD2
j_call: TRBJ2-1

cdr3_aa: CASRAPPGGQVMNTEAFF
cdr3_nt: TGTGCCAGCAGAGCACCTCCAGGTGGACAGGTCATGAACACTGAAGCTTTCTTT
v_call: TRBV28
clone_size: -
d_call: TRBD1
j_call: TRBJ1-1

cdr3_aa: CASSLQPGTNYGYTF
cdr3_nt: TGTGCCAGCAGCCTTCAACCGGGTACGAACTATGGCTACACCTTC
v_call: TRBV7-3
clone_size: few
d_call: -
j_call: TRBJ1-2

cdr3_aa: CASSVGPGQPQETQYF
cdr3_nt: -
v_call: TRBV9
clone_size: -
d_call: -
j_call: TRBJ2-5

cdr3_aa: CASSFGTGISYEQYF
cdr3_nt: TGTGCCAGCAGTTTCGGGACAGGGATCTCCTACGAGCAGTACTTC
v_call: TRBV27
clone_size: -
d_call: TRBD1
j_call: TRBJ2-7

cdr3_aa: CASSLYGGRAHEQFF
cdr3_nt: TGTGCCAGCAGCTTATATGGCGGGAGGGCCCATGAGCAGTTCTTC
v_call: TRBV7-6
clone_size: once
d_call: TRBD2
j_call: TRBJ2-1

cdr3_aa: CASSEGKGQGARNTEAFF
cdr3_nt: TGTGCCAGCAGTGAAGGGAAGGGACAGGGGGCAAGGAACACTGAAGCTTTCTTT
v_call: TRBV6-1
clone_size: -
d_call: TRBD1
j_call: TRBJ1-1

cdr3_aa: CASSPTGIGQPQHF
cdr3_nt: TGTGCCAGCAGCCCAACAGGGATAGGTCAGCCCCAGCATTTT
v_call: TRBV5-8
clone_size: -
d_call: -
j_call: TRBJ1-5

cdr3_aa: CASSVGGSSAYEQYF
cdr3_nt: TGTGCCAGCAGCGTAGGAGGGTCTTCGGCCTACGAGCAGTACTTC
v_call: TRBV9
clone_size: -
d_call: -
j_call: TRBJ2-7

cdr3_aa: CASSEGRGNYGYTF
cdr3_nt: TGTGCCAGCAGTGAAGGCAGAGGGAACTATGGCTACACCTTC
v_call: TRBV6-1
clone_size: -
d_call: -
j_call: TRBJ1-2

cdr3_aa: CASSYPTRDRGRPGELFF
cdr3_nt: TGTGCCAGCAGTTACCCCACCCGGGACAGGGGGCGTCCCGGGGAGCTGTTTTTT
v_call: TRBV6-2/TRBV6-3
clone_size: -
d_call: TRBD1
j_call: TRBJ2-2

cdr3_aa: CASSLIQGASYEQYF
cdr3_nt: TGCGCCAGCAGCTTGATACAGGGGGCTTCCTACGAGCAGTACTTC
v_call: TRBV5-1
clone_size: -
d_call: TRBD1
j_call: TRBJ2-7